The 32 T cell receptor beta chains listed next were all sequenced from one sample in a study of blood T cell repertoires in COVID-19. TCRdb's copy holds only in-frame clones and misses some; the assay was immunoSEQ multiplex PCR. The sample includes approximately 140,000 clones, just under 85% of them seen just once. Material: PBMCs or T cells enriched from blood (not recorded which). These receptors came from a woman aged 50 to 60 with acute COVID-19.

The CDR3 loop is CSVEPGLAGDYNEQFF. The CDR3, as DNA: TGCAGCGTTGAACCCGGACTAGCGGGAGACTACAATGAGCAGTTCTTC. J is TRBJ2-1 and V is TRBV29-1; 13 nucleotides align to TRBD2. Trimming at V came to 2 bases and at J to 3 bases, leaving 4 bases not matched to a gene. The germline CDR1 and CDR2 sequences are SQVTM and ANQGSEA. This CDR3 is 16 amino acids long.

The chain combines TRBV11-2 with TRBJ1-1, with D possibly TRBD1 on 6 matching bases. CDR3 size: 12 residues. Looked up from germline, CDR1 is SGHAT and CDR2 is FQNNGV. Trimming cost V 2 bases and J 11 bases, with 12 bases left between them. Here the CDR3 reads CASSLPRGRAFF. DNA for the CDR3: TGTGCCAGCAGCTTACCCAGGGGAAGGGCTTTCTTT.

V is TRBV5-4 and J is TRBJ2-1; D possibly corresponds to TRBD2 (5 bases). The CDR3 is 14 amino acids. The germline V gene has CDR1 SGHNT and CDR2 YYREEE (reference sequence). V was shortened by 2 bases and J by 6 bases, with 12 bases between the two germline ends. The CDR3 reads CASSFGLLGNEQFF. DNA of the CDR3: TGTGCCAGCAGCTTCGGACTCTTGGGCAATGAGCAGTTCTTC. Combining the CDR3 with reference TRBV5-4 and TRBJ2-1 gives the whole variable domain ETGVTQSPTHLIKTRGQQVTLRCSSQSGHNTVSWYQQALGQGPQFIFQYYREEENGRGNFPPRFSGLQFPNYSSELNVNALELDDSALYLCASSFGLLGNEQFFGPGTRLTVL.

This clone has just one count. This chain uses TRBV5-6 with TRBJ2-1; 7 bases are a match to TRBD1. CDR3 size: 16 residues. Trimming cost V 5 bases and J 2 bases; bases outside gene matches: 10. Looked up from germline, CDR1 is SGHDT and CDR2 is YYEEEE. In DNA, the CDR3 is TGTGCCAGCAGGCGATACAGGGGCCCCACCTACAATGAGCAGTTCTTC. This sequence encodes CASRRYRGPTYNEQFF. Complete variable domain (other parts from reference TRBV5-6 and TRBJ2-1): DAGVTQSPTHLIKTRGQQVTLRCSPKSGHDTVSWYQQALGQGPQFIFQYYEEEERQRGNFPDRFSGHQFPNYSSELNVNALLLGDSALYLCASRRYRGPTYNEQFFGPGTRLTVL.

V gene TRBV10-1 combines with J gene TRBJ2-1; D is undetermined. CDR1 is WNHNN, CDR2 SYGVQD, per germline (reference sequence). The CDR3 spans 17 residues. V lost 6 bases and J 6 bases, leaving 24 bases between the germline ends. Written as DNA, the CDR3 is TGCGCCAGCAGATCCCTCTTTAGATCCTCGAACCGCAATGAGCAGTTCTTC. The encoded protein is CASRSLFRSSNRNEQFF.

This CDR3 is CASSQTGQVDEQFF. For the CDR3, the DNA is TGCGCCAGCAGCCAGACAGGGCAAGTGGATGAGCAGTTCTTC. V and J are TRBV4-1 and TRBJ2-1; 7 bases map to TRBD1. Germline CDR1 is MGHRA and CDR2 is YSYEKL. The length of the CDR3 is 14 residues. J was trimmed by 8 bases and V by 3 bases; bases with no gene match: 7.

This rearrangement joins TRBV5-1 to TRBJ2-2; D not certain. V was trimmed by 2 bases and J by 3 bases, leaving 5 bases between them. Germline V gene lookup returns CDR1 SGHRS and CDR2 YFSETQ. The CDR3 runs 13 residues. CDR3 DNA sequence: TGCGCCAGCAGCTTAGAGGACACCGGGGAGCTGTTTTTT. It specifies CASSLEDTGELFF.

CDR3 in DNA: TGCGCCAGCACCTTCGGGAGGGGGAACACCGGGGAGCTGTTTTTT. Its protein is CASTFGRGNTGELFF. This chain joins TRBV4-1 and TRBJ2-2; TRBD2 matches at 8 bases. CDR1 is MGHRA, CDR2 YSYEKL, per germline. V lost 7 bases to trimming and J lost 1 base; unmatched junction nucleotides: 5. CDR3 length equals 15 residues.

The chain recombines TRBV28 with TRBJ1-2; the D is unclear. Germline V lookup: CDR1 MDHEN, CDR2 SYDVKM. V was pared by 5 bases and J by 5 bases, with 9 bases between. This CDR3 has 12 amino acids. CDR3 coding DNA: TGTGCCAGCAGTATCAGGTTATATGGCTACACCTTC. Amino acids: CASSIRLYGYTF.

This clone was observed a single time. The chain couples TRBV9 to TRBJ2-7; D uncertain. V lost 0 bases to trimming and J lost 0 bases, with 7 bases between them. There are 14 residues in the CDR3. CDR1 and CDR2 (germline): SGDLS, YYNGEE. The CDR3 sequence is CASSVEINSYEQYF. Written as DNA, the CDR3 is TGTGCCAGCAGCGTAGAAATCAACTCCTACGAGCAGTACTTC.

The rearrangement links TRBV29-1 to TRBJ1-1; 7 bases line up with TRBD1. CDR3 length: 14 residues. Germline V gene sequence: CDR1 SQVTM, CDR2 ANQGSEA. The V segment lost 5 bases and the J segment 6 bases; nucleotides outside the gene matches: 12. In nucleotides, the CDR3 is TGCAGCGTTTCGCCCCGACAGGGTTGGCCTGAAGCTTTCTTT. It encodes CSVSPRQGWPEAFF.

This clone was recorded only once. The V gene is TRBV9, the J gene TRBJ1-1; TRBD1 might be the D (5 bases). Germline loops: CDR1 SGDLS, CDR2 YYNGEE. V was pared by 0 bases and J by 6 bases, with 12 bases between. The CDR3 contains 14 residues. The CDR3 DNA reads TGTGCCAGCAGCGTAGACGGGGGAAGTGCTGAAGCTTTCTTT. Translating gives CASSVDGGSAEAFF.

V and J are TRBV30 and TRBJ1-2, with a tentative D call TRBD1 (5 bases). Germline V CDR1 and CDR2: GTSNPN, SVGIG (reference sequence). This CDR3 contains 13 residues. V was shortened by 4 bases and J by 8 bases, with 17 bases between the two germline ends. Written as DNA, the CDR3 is TGTGCCTGGATCTCCGGGGGGTGGGGAGGCTACACCTTC. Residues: CAWISGGWGGYTF.

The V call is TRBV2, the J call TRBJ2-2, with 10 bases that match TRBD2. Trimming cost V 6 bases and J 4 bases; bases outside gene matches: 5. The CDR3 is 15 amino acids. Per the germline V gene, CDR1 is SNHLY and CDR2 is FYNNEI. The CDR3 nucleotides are TGTGCCAGCAGAAGGTCTAGCGGGAGCACCGGGGAGCTGTTTTTT. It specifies CASRRSSGSTGELFF.

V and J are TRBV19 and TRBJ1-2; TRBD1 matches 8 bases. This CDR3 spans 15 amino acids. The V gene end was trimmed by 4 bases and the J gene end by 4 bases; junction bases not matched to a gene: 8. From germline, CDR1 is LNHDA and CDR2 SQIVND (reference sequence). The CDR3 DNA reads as TGTGCCAGTAGTAAGACAGGGGAAGTTGGCTATGGCTACACCTTC. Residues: CASSKTGEVGYGYTF.

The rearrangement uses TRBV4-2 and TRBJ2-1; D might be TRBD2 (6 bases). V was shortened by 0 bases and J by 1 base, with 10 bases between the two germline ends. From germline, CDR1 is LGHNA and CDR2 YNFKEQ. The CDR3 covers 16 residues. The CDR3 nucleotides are TGTGCCAGCAGCCAAGATTGGGCGGGGTCCTACAATGAGCAGTTCTTC. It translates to CASSQDWAGSYNEQFF.

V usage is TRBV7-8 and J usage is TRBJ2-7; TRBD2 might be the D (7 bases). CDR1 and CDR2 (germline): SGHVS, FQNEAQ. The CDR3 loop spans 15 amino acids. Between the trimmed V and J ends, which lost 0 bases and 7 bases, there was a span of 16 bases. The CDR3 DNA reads TGTGCCAGCAGCTTAGCGCTGGCGGGGGCTGCTGAGCAGTACTTC. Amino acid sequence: CASSLALAGAAEQYF.

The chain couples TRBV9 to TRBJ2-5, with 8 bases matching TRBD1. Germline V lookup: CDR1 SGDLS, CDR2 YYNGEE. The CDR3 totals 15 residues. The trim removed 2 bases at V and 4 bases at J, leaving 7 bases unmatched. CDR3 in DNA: TGTGCCAGCAGCGTCGGACAGGGTCTATCAGAGACCCAGTACTTC. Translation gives CASSVGQGLSETQYF.

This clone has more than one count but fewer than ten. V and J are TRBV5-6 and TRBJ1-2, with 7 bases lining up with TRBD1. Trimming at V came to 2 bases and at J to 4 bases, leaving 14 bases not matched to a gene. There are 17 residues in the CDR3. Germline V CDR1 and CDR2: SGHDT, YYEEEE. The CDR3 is CASSFRNRQGRSYGYTF. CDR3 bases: TGTGCCAGCAGCTTCCGAAACAGACAGGGACGGAGCTATGGCTACACCTTC. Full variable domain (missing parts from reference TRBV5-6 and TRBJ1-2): DAGVTQSPTHLIKTRGQQVTLRCSPKSGHDTVSWYQQALGQGPQFIFQYYEEEERQRGNFPDRFSGHQFPNYSSELNVNALLLGDSALYLCASSFRNRQGRSYGYTFGSGTRLTVV.

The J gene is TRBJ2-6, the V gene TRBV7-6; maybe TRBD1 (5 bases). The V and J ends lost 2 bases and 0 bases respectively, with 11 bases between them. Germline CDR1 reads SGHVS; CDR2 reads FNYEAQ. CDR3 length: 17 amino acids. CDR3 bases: TGTGCCAGCAGCTTAATGGACATAAGCTCTGGGGCCAACGTCCTGACTTTC. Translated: CASSLMDISSGANVLTF.

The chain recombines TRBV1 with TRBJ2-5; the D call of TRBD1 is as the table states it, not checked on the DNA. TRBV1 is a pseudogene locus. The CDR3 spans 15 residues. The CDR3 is CTSSPMDRFQETQYF. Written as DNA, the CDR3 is TGCACCAGCAGCCCTATGGACAGGTTCCAAGAGACCCAGTACTTC.

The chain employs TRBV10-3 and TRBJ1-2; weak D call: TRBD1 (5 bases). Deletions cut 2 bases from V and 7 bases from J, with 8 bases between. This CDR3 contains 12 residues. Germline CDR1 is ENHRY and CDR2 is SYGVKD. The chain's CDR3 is CAISEGQGGYTF. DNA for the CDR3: TGTGCCATCAGTGAGGGGCAGGGTGGCTACACCTTC.

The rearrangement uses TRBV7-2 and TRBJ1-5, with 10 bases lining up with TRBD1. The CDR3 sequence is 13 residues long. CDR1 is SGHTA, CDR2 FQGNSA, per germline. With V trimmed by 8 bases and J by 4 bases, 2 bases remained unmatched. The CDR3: CASGQGGNQPQHF. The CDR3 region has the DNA TGTGCCAGCGGACAGGGGGGGAATCAGCCCCAGCATTTT.

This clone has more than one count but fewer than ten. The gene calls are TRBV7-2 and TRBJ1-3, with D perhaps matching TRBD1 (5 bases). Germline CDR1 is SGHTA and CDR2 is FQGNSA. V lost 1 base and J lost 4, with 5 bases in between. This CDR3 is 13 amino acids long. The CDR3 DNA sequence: TGTGCCAGCAGCTTAGACAGGGGAAACACCATATATTTT. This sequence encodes CASSLDRGNTIYF.

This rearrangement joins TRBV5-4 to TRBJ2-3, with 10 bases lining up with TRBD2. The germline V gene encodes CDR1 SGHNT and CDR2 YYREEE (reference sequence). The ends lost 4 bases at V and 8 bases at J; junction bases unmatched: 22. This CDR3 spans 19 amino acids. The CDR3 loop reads CASSPLVLAGAGPTGTQYF. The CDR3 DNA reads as TGTGCCAGCAGCCCTCTCGTCCTAGCGGGAGCCGGCCCCACGGGTACGCAGTATTTT.

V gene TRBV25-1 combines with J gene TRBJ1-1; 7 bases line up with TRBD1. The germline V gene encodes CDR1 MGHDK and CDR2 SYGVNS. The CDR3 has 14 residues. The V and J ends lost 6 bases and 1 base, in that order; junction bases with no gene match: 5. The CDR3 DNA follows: TGTGCCAGCAGCTCCGGGACAGAGAACACTGAAGCTTTCTTT. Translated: CASSSGTENTEAFF.

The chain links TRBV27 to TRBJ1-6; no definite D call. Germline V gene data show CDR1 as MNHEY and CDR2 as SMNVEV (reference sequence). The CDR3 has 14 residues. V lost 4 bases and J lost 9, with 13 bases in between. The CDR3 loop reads CASSSLEGFSPLHF. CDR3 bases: TGTGCCAGCAGTTCTCTGGAGGGTTTTTCACCCCTCCACTTT.

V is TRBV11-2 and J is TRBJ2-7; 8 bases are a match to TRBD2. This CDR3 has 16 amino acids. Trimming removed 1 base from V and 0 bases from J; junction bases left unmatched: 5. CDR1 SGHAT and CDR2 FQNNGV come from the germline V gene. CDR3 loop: CASSLVGLAGSYEQYF. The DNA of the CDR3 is TGTGCCAGCAGCTTAGTGGGTCTAGCGGGCTCCTACGAGCAGTACTTC.

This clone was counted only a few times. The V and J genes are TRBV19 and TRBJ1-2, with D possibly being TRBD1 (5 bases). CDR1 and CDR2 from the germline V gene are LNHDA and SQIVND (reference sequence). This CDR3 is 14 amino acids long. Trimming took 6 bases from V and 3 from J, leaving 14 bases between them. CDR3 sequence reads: CASRRDSSDYGYTF. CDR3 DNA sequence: TGTGCCAGTAGGAGGGACTCCTCGGACTATGGCTACACCTTC. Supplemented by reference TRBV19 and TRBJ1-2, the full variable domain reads DGGITQSPKYLFRKEGQNVTLSCEQNLNHDAMYWYRQDPGQGLRLIYYSQIVNDFQKGDIAEGYSVSREKKESFPLTVTSAQKNPTAFYLCASRRDSSDYGYTFGSGTRLTVV.

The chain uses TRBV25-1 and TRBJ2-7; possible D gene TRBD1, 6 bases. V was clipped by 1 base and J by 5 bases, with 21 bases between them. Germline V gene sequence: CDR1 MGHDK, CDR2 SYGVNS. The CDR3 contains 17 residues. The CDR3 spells CASSELNRQADLDEQYF. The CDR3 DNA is TGTGCCAGCAGTGAATTGAACCGACAGGCCGATCTGGACGAGCAGTACTTC.

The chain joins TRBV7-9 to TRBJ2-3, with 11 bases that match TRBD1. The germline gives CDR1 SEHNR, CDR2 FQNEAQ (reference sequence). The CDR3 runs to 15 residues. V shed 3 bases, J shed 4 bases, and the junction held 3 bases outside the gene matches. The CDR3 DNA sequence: TGTGCCAGCAGCTTGGGGACAGGGGGGTCAGATACGCAGTATTTT. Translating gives CASSLGTGGSDTQYF. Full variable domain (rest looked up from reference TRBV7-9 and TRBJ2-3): DTGVSQNPRHKITKRGQNVTFRCDPISEHNRLYWYRQTLGQGPEFLTYFQNEAQLEKSRLLSDRFSAERPKGSFSTLEIQRTEQGDSAMYLCASSLGTGGSDTQYFGPGTRLTVL.

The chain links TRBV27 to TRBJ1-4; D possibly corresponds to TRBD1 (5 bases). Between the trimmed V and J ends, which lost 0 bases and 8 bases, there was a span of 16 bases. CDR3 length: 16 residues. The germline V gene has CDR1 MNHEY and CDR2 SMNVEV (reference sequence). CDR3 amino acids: CASSLSYQGAREKLFF. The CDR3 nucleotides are TGTGCCAGCAGTTTATCGTATCAGGGCGCCAGGGAAAAACTGTTTTTT.